This TCR beta chain is drawn from a study of immune evolution from preneoplasia to lung adenocarcinoma. The assay was immunoSEQ multiplex PCR, and TCRdb's table has in-frame clones only and misses some. The sample has approximately 12,000 clones; 86% are singletons. The CDR3 has 15 residues. The germline V gene has CDR1 SGHRS and CDR2 YFSETQ. Trimming removed 5 bases from V and 2 bases from J, with 17 bases in between. Source material: FFPE invasive lung adenocarcinoma tissue. The receptor was derived from a person aged 70 to 80 with invasive lung adenocarcinoma. The chain is built from TRBV5-1 and TRBJ2-7, with D maybe TRBD2 (5 bases). The CDR3 spells CASRILPGSAYEQYF. The CDR3 DNA reads as TGCGCCAGCAGGATATTACCGGGGTCAGCCTACGAGCAGTACTTC.